The following is a T cell receptor (beta chain) sequence with its context. Its target is not known. Germline V gives CDR1 SGHRS, CDR2 YFSETQ. This CDR3 spans 15 amino acids. Unmatched junction bases numbered 11, after V lost 3 bases and J lost 8 bases. Assay used: immunoSEQ multiplex PCR; TCRdb lists only in-frame clones, some missing. This table has roughly 70,000 clones, around 97% appearing once. The sample is drawn from a study of cytomegalovirus exposure and HLA in healthy donors. Study context: The roughly 120 validation repertoires, a later analysis reported, used the same platform as the roughly 700 repertoires from the first cohort. General observations from the study: Most TCRs appeared rarely, but some public TCRs recurred in many donors. Subsequent analysis revealed that first-cohort TCR clusters tended to co-occur in the approximately 120 validation repertoires. CMV antigen specificity of three CMV-associated chains was confirmed in vitro.

Sequenced material: PBMCs. This sequence originates from a woman under 30 in good health and CMV-seropositive. This chain joins TRBV5-1 and TRBJ2-7; 10 bases are a match to TRBD2. This chain's CDR3 is CASSSLAGEILKQYF. The CDR3 DNA follows: TGCGCCAGCAGCTCGCTAGCGGGAGAGATTTTAAAGCAGTACTTC.